These 29 T cell receptor beta chains share one sample of origin, sequenced in a study of neurological immune-mediated disorders. Specified time point: longitudinal time-point 2. MiXCR, applied by TCRdb to the 5' RACE reads, yields one record per CDR3 protein. The data show over 75,000 distinct CDR3 sequences, approximately 6% seen once. Input material: PBMCs. The source is a woman between 55 and 75 years old with multiple sclerosis.

This clonotype was seen only once. This chain links TRBV29-1 with TRBJ2-3; the match to TRBD1 covers 11 bases. From germline, CDR1 is SQVTM and CDR2 ANQGSEA. V lost 8 bases, J lost 4 bases, and 5 bases stayed unmatched. The CDR3 is 13 residues long. The CDR3 protein is CSSGGQGADTQYF. CDR3 DNA sequence: TGCAGCTCTGGGGGACAGGGGGCAGATACGCAGTATTTT.

This clonotype was recorded at least ten times. The chain recombines TRBV3-1 with TRBJ1-6; 7 bases align to TRBD1. Losses at the gene ends were 7 bases for V and 8 bases for J; bases not matched to a gene: 8. The germline V gene has CDR1 LGHDT and CDR2 YNNKEL (reference sequence). CDR3 length: 14 residues. Written as DNA, the CDR3 is TGTGCCAGCACCCGACAGGGTTCGGATTCACCCCTCCACTTT. Translated: CASTRQGSDSPLHF.

This clonotype was recorded at least ten times. The chain couples TRBV11-2 to TRBJ2-5; either TRBD1 or TRBD2 may fit D (5 bases each). Trimming took off 2 bases at V and 1 base at J, with 14 bases between the two ends. The CDR3 totals 16 residues. Germline values: CDR1 SGHAT, CDR2 FQNNGV. The CDR3 here is CASSLRVRGGQETQYF. DNA for the CDR3: TGTGCCAGCAGCTTACGGGTGAGGGGTGGCCAAGAGACCCAGTACTTC.

This clonotype showed up just a few times. A much larger clone is a single base away; this may be a read error. V gene TRBV5-1 combines with J gene TRBJ2-1, with 14 bases fitting TRBD2. The CDR3 is made up of 15 amino acids. The junction had 7 bases not matched to a gene; V was cut back by 5 bases and J by 9 bases. Germline V gene lookup returns CDR1 SGHRS and CDR2 YFSETQ. The CDR3 region has the DNA TGCGCCAGCAGGAGGGAGACTAGCGGGGGGGTTGAGCAGTTCTTC. Amino acids: CASRRETSGGVEQFF. The full variable domain, in which reference TRBV5-1 and TRBJ2-1 provide the parts outside the CDR3, is KAGVTQTPRYLIKTRGQQVTLSCSPISGHRSVSWYQQTPGQGLQFLFEYFSETQRNKGNFPGRFSGRQFSNSRSEMNVSTLELGDSALYLCASRRETSGGVEQFFGPGTRLTVL.

This clonotype was detected many times. V usage is TRBV10-3 and J usage is TRBJ2-7; 10 bases are a match to TRBD2. The CDR3 has 18 residues. Germline CDR1 reads ENHRY; CDR2 reads SYGVKD. The ends lost 3 bases at V and 1 base at J; junction bases unmatched: 12. The CDR3: CAISDQLAGTYLSYEQYF. In DNA form, the CDR3 reads TGTGCCATCAGTGACCAACTAGCGGGGACATACCTTTCCTACGAGCAGTACTTC.

In its sample, this clonotype was seen many times. The chain has TRBV20-1 and TRBJ1-4; D is unclear. The V end lost 2 bases, the J end lost 3 bases, and 10 bases lay between the germline ends. The CDR3 spans 14 residues. The germline gives CDR1 DFQATT, CDR2 SNEGSKA (reference sequence). Here the CDR3 reads CSARRGSANEKLFF. In nucleotides, the CDR3 is TGCAGTGCTAGAAGAGGGTCAGCTAATGAAAAACTGTTTTTT.

This clonotype came up many times. This chain joins TRBV7-9 and TRBJ1-6; no clear D. Germline V gives CDR1 SEHNR, CDR2 FQNEAQ (reference sequence). The CDR3 is 14 amino acids. Trimming stripped 5 bases from V and 5 bases from J, with 10 bases between. CDR3 sequence (DNA): TGTGCCAGCAGCCCACGACTGAATAATTCACCCCTCCACTTT. Translated: CASSPRLNNSPLHF.

This clonotype was seen repeatedly, ten times or more. The genes are TRBV7-9 and TRBJ1-3; D is possibly TRBD1 (5 bases). V was cut by 5 bases and J by 4 bases, with 15 bases left in between. CDR1 is SEHNR and CDR2 is FQNEAQ in the germline V gene (reference sequence). The length of the CDR3 is 15 residues. The DNA of the CDR3 is TGTGCCAGCAGCGTCGATCCGGGACGGGGAAACACCATATATTTT. Protein sequence: CASSVDPGRGNTIYF.

This clonotype was seen at least ten times. The chain recombines TRBV5-1 with TRBJ1-1, with D uncertain. The CDR3 runs 12 residues. Germline CDR1 and CDR2: SGHRS and YFSETQ. Trimming pared 0 bases from V and 11 bases from J, leaving 11 bases between. CDR3 coding DNA: TGCGCCAGCAGCTTGGGTCGGGATGAGGCTTTCTTT. This encodes CASSLGRDEAFF. Full variable domain (remainder filled in from reference TRBV5-1 and TRBJ1-1): KAGVTQTPRYLIKTRGQQVTLSCSPISGHRSVSWYQQTPGQGLQFLFEYFSETQRNKGNFPGRFSGRQFSNSRSEMNVSTLELGDSALYLCASSLGRDEAFFGQGTRLTVV.

In this sample, this clonotype turned up many times. The CDR3 DNA follows: TGTGCCAGCAGTGACCGCTACAATGAGCAGTTCTTC. As protein: CASSDRYNEQFF. The J gene is TRBJ2-1, the V gene TRBV25-1; D is ambiguous. V was trimmed by 3 bases and J by 3 bases, leaving 3 bases between them. Germline V gives CDR1 MGHDK, CDR2 SYGVNS. The CDR3 consists of 12 residues.

This clonotype occurred many times. The genes are TRBV7-9 and TRBJ2-3; no definite D call. The V gene's germline CDR1 is SEHNR and CDR2 FQNEAQ (reference sequence). There are 14 residues in the CDR3. V was cut by 1 base and J by 1 base, with 6 bases left in between. CDR3 in amino acids: CASSLGAGTDTQYF. The CDR3 bases are TGTGCCAGCAGCTTAGGGGCGGGCACAGATACGCAGTATTTT.

This clonotype was found many times. Here the CDR3 DNA reads TGCGCCAGCAGCTTGGCTCTCGTGACAGGGAGCTCCTACGAGCAGTACTTC. Translating it yields CASSLALVTGSSYEQYF. The gene calls are TRBV5-1 and TRBJ2-7; 7 bases are shared with TRBD1. Losses at the gene ends were 0 bases for V and 0 bases for J; bases not matched to a gene: 9. This CDR3 comprises 17 residues. Germline V gives CDR1 SGHRS, CDR2 YFSETQ.

Ten or more counts support this clonotype. This chain's CDR3 is CASSIAGAGTDTQYF. The CDR3 nucleotides read TGCGCCAGCAGCATAGCGGGCGCTGGCACAGATACGCAGTATTTT. This sequence joins TRBV5-1 and TRBJ2-3, with TRBD2 identical over 7 bases. CDR3 size: 15 residues. Germline V gene data show CDR1 as SGHRS and CDR2 as YFSETQ. Trimming cost V 4 bases and J 1 base; bases outside gene matches: 6.

This clonotype was seen ten or more times. CDR3: CASSGQGFHEQFF. DNA for the CDR3: TGTGCCAGCAGTGGACAGGGGTTCCATGAGCAGTTCTTC. This chain links TRBV2 with TRBJ2-1; 8 bases map to TRBD1. CDR3 length equals 13 residues. Germline CDR1 is SNHLY and CDR2 is FYNNEI. V shed 4 bases and J 8 bases; nucleotides not matched to a gene: 4.

This clonotype has more than one count but fewer than ten. This chain links TRBV11-2 with TRBJ1-1; D perhaps matches TRBD1 (5 bases). The CDR3 contains 16 residues. V gave up 4 bases and J gave up 0 bases, with 15 bases separating them. CDR1 is SGHAT, CDR2 FQNNGV, per germline. The CDR3 DNA reads TGTGCCAGCAGCTACCTTTCCGGGACGGTGAACACTGAAGCTTTCTTT. It yields the protein CASSYLSGTVNTEAFF. Complete variable domain (other parts from reference TRBV11-2 and TRBJ1-1): EAGVAQSPRYKIIEKRQSVAFWCNPISGHATLYWYQQILGQGPKLLIQFQNNGVVDDSQLPKDRFSAERLKGVDSTLKIQPAKLEDSAVYLCASSYLSGTVNTEAFFGQGTRLTVV.

This clonotype was seen repeatedly, ten times or more. The chain employs TRBV7-9 and TRBJ1-4, with 7 bases fitting TRBD1. In germline, CDR1 is SEHNR, CDR2 FQNEAQ (reference sequence). The CDR3 runs to 16 residues. V lost 5 bases and J lost 7; bases outside the gene matches: 13. CDR3 DNA: TGTGCCAGCAGCCGGACAGGTGGAGTGTCTCGTGAAAAACTGTTTTTT. Its translation is CASSRTGGVSREKLFF.

This clonotype was recorded at least ten times. The chain employs TRBV7-9 and TRBJ2-1, with D uncertain. The V gene's germline CDR1 is SEHNR and CDR2 FQNEAQ (reference sequence). The CDR3 has 13 residues. Between the trimmed V and J ends, which lost 3 bases and 4 bases, there was a span of 7 bases. CDR3 sequence (DNA): TGTGCCAGCAGCTTGGAGAGTTACAATGAGCAGTTCTTC. Protein sequence: CASSLESYNEQFF.

This clonotype has a count of ten or more. The chain links TRBV5-1 to TRBJ2-7; D gene unclear. Trimming removed 4 bases from V and 5 bases from J, with 19 bases in between. The CDR3 is 15 residues long. CDR1 is SGHRS and CDR2 is YFSETQ in the germline V gene. CDR3 DNA sequence: TGCGCCAGCAGCCTGAGAGTGGCCGGTGGGAACGAGCAGTACTTC. Translating gives CASSLRVAGGNEQYF.

This clonotype has a count of ten or more. The chain joins TRBV5-1 to TRBJ1-1; D uncertain. In germline, CDR1 is SGHRS, CDR2 YFSETQ. Trimming left V 0 bases short and J 3 bases short, with 18 bases between. This CDR3 has 17 amino acids. The CDR3 nucleotides read TGCGCCAGCAGCTTGGGGGTGGGGTTAGGATCGGACACTGAAGCTTTCTTT. It is translated as CASSLGVGLGSDTEAFF.

This clonotype occurred many times. The rearrangement links TRBV29-1 to TRBJ1-2, with 7 bases aligning to TRBD1. With 6 bases clipped from V and 6 bases from J, the junction kept 7 bases outside the gene matches. CDR1 is SQVTM, CDR2 ANQGSEA, per germline. The CDR3 covers 12 residues. CDR3 in DNA: TGCAGCGTGGGACAGTCCGCGAATGGCTACACCTTC. This translates into CSVGQSANGYTF.

This clonotype has at least ten counts. This chain joins TRBV29-1 and TRBJ2-5; a weak D match, TRBD2 (7 bases). The CDR3 is made up of 13 amino acids. Germline V gene data show CDR1 as SQVTM and CDR2 as ANQGSEA. The V and J ends lost 6 bases and 5 bases respectively, with 16 bases between them. CDR3 coding DNA: TGCAGCGTGACGGGGGGCCGTAGGGAGACCCAGTACTTC. It yields the protein CSVTGGRRETQYF. The full variable domain, completed using reference TRBV29-1 and TRBJ2-5, is SAVISQKPSRDICQRGTSLTIQCQVDSQVTMMFWYRQQPGQSLTLIATANQGSEATYESGFVIDKFPISRPNLTFSTLTVSNMSPEDSSIYLCSVTGGRRETQYFGPGTRLLVL.

The chain combines TRBV6-5 with TRBJ1-3, with a tentative D call TRBD1 (5 bases). V was pared by 6 bases and J by 1 base, with 13 bases between. CDR3 length equals 15 residues. Germline loops: CDR1 MNHEY, CDR2 SVGAGI. CDR3 residues: CASRKTGLSGNTIYF. The CDR3 nucleotides are TGTGCCAGCAGGAAAACAGGACTATCTGGAAACACCATATATTTT.

On this clonotype itself: This may come from a read error, since a much larger clone is one base off. The genes are TRBV5-1 and TRBJ2-5, with D possibly matching TRBD2 (5 bases). The V and J ends lost 0 bases and 3 bases respectively, with 12 bases between them. The germline V gene encodes CDR1 SGHRS and CDR2 YFSETQ. The CDR3 contains 15 residues. The CDR3 nucleotides read TGCGCCAGCAGCTTGGTCCTGTCTAGCAAAGAGACCCAGTACTTC. Encoded protein: CASSLVLSSKETQYF.

The sample holds a few counts of this clonotype. V usage is TRBV7-6 and J usage is TRBJ1-1; perhaps TRBD1 as D (5 bases). Trimming cost V 0 bases and J 1 base, with 9 bases left between them. CDR1 SGHVS and CDR2 FNYEAQ come from the germline V gene. This CDR3 has 15 amino acids. CDR3 sequence: CASSLAGASNTEAFF. The DNA of the CDR3 is TGTGCCAGCAGCTTAGCCGGGGCCTCGAACACTGAAGCTTTCTTT.

This clonotype was found many times. This chain uses TRBV5-1 with TRBJ1-5; 7 nucleotides line up with TRBD1. The CDR3 spans 17 residues. V dropped 6 bases and J dropped 7; count of bases not matched to a gene: 19. CDR1 and CDR2 (germline): SGHRS, YFSETQ. In DNA, the CDR3 is TGCGCCAGCACTGGACGGACAGGCCCTGTAAGTGGCCAGCCCCAGCATTTT. This sequence encodes CASTGRTGPVSGQPQHF. The full variable domain, its missing parts supplied by reference TRBV5-1 and TRBJ1-5, is KAGVTQTPRYLIKTRGQQVTLSCSPISGHRSVSWYQQTPGQGLQFLFEYFSETQRNKGNFPGRFSGRQFSNSRSEMNVSTLELGDSALYLCASTGRTGPVSGQPQHFGDGTRLSIL.

The sample holds many counts of this clonotype. The rearrangement uses TRBV5-1 and TRBJ1-3, with D possibly being TRBD1 (5 bases). CDR1 and CDR2 (germline): SGHRS, YFSETQ. The CDR3 extends over 18 amino acids. The V end was cut by 2 bases, the J end by 9 bases, with 27 bases between. CDR3 sequence (DNA): TGCGCCAGCAGCTTTGGGGGGAACCTTGAATCGCTTCTTGGCACCATATATTTT. This translates into CASSFGGNLESLLGTIYF. The full variable domain, in which reference TRBV5-1 and TRBJ1-3 provide the parts outside the CDR3, is KAGVTQTPRYLIKTRGQQVTLSCSPISGHRSVSWYQQTPGQGLQFLFEYFSETQRNKGNFPGRFSGRQFSNSRSEMNVSTLELGDSALYLCASSFGGNLESLLGTIYFGEGSWLTVV.

This clonotype was observed once. Possible read error: a much larger clone is one base away. CDR3 loop: CANTSRRVNEKLFF. CDR3 in DNA: TGTGCCAACACATCCCGGAGAGTTAATGAAAAACTGTTTTTT. The V and J genes are TRBV25-1 and TRBJ1-4, with D unclear. The CDR3 is made up of 14 amino acids. V was cut by 10 bases and J by 4 bases, with 16 bases left in between. Germline V gene lookup returns CDR1 MGHDK and CDR2 SYGVNS. Variable domain in full (rest from reference TRBV25-1 and TRBJ1-4): EADIYQTPRYLVIGTGKKITLECSQTMGHDKMYWYQQDPGMELHLIHYSYGVNSTEKGDLSSESTVSRIRTEHFPLTLESARPSHTSQYLCANTSRRVNEKLFFGSGTQLSVL.

This clonotype was observed many times. This chain connects TRBV6-5 to TRBJ1-4; tentatively, D is TRBD1 (6 bases). The V end lost 7 bases, the J end lost 5 bases, and 14 bases lay between the germline ends. The CDR3 is 14 residues long. Germline V gives CDR1 MNHEY, CDR2 SVGAGI. In DNA, the CDR3 is TGTGCCAGCACCCCTGACAGGCTAAATGAAAAACTGTTTTTT. This encodes CASTPDRLNEKLFF.

This clonotype has at least ten counts. The rearrangement uses TRBV5-1 and TRBJ2-3; D is uncertain. This CDR3 is built from 16 residues. CDR1 is SGHRS and CDR2 is YFSETQ in the germline V gene. Trimming cost V 4 bases and J 1 base, with 16 bases left between them. The CDR3, as DNA: TGCGCCAGCAGCCCGGACCTTGCGTCCGGCACAGATACGCAGTATTTT. It yields the protein CASSPDLASGTDTQYF.